This TCR beta chain appears in the sequencing data of a study of PD-1 blockade in classical Hodgkin lymphoma. General observations from the study: Baseline TCR diversity was reportedly lower in newly diagnosed patients than in healthy donors. It was reported as lower still in relapsed/refractory patients. Newly diagnosed patients had diversity similar to the baseline diversity of complete responders. At C4D1, TCR diversity had climbed significantly for CD4+ cells, though not for CD8+ cells.

With respect to this clone: The target antigen is unknown.

The method was immunoSEQ multiplex PCR; TCRdb's version includes in-frame clones alone and lacks a portion of them. The repertoire has roughly 46,000 clones, around 76% of them found once; the top ten carry over 9.5%. Documented time point: cycle 4 day 1 (C4D1), after around six weeks of nivolumab. Each and every patient relapsed after autologous stem cell transplantation, and patients got differing brentuximab vedotin exposure. Trimming took off 0 bases at V and 7 bases at J, with 17 bases between the two ends. The CDR3 totals 15 residues. CDR1 and CDR2 (germline): SGHRS, YFSETQ. This chain connects TRBV5-1 to TRBJ2-7; D possibly corresponds to TRBD2 (6 bases). This TCR was recovered from a human donor with classical Hodgkin lymphoma. Sequences were derived from peripheral blood mononuclear cells (PBMCs), sampled before the fourth cycle of nivolumab. CDR3 nucleotide sequence: TGCGCCAGCAGCTTGGTCGGGACTCCTACGGGGGAGCAGTACTTC. Its protein product is CASSLVGTPTGEQYF.